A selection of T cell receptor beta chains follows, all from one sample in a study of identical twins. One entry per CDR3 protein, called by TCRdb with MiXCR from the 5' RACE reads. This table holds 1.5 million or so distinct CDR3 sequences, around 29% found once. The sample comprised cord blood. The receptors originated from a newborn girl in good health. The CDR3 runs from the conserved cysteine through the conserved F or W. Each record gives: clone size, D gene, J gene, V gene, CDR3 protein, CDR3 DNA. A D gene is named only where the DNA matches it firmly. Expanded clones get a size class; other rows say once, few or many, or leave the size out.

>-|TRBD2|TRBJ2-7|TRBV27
CASSDLLAGGSYNEQYF
TGTGCCAGCAGTGACCTCCTAGCGGGAGGGTCCTACAATGAGCAGTACTTC
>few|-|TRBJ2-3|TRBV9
CASSLRPTASTDSQYF
TGTGCCAGCAGCCTACGGCCGACTGCTAGCACAGATTCGCAGTATTTT
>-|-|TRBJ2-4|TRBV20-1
CSARDFVGPANIQYF
TGCAGTGCTAGAGATTTTGTGGGACCGGCAAACATTCAGTACTTC
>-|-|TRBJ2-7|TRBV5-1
CASSFGLVLSYNEQYF
TGCGCCAGCAGCTTTGGACTCGTCCTCTCCTACAATGAGCAGTACTTC
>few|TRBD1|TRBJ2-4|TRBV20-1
CSAPDRGPDIQYF
TGCAGTGCTCCGGACAGGGGGCCAGACATTCAGTACTTC
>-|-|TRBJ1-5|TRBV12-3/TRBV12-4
CASSFGGEQPQHF
TGTGCCAGCAGTTTCGGGGGGGAACAGCCCCAGCATTTT
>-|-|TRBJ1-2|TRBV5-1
CASSLDSEYGYTF
TGCGCCAGCAGCCTCGACTCGGAATATGGCTACACCTTC
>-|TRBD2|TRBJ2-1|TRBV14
CASSPRLAGGMNEQFF
TGTGCCAGCAGCCCAAGACTAGCGGGAGGGATGAATGAGCAGTTCTTC
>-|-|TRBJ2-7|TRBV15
CATSRDQYEQYF
TGTGCCACCAGCAGAGATCAGTACGAGCAGTACTTC
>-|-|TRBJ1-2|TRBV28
CASSWAAVNYGYTF
TGTGCCAGCAGTTGGGCAGCAGTAAACTATGGCTACACCTTC
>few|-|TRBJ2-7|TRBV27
CASSLSGYYYEQYF
TGTGCCAGCAGTTTGTCAGGGTACTACTACGAGCAGTACTTC
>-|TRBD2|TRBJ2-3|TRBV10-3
CAISESGGRADTQYF
TGTGCCATCAGTGAGTCGGGAGGGAGGGCAGATACGCAGTATTTT
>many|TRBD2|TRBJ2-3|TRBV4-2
CASSQGYGPSGGSTDTQYF
TGTGCCAGCAGCCAAGGATATGGTCCTAGCGGGGGTTCCACAGATACGCAGTATTTT
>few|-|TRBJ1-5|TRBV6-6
CASSYGYGQPQHF
TGTGCCAGCAGTTACGGGTATGGTCAGCCCCAGCATTTT
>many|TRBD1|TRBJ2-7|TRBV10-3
CAISDRTGGKSYEQYF
TGTGCCATCAGTGACCGGACAGGTGGGAAGTCCTACGAGCAGTACTTC
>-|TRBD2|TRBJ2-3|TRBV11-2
CASSSLAGSGVRTQYF
TGTGCCAGCAGCTCGCTAGCGGGTAGTGGCGTCAGGACGCAGTATTTT
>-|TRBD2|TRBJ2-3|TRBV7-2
CASSLAVAGVDTQYF
TGTGCCAGCAGCTTAGCGGTAGCGGGGGTAGATACGCAGTATTTT
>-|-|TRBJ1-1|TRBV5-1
CASSLDREVTEAFF
TGCGCCAGCAGCTTGGACAGGGAGGTCACTGAAGCTTTCTTT
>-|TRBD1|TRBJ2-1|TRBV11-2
CASSLIRDRDNEQFF
TGTGCCAGCAGCTTGATCCGGGACAGGGACAATGAGCAGTTCTTC
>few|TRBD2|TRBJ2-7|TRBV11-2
CASSRGRGETYEQYF
TGTGCCAGCAGCCGCGGTCGGGGGGAAACCTACGAGCAGTACTTC
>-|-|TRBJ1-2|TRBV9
CASSVAPTGNYGYTF
TGTGCCAGCAGCGTAGCCCCTACAGGGAACTATGGCTACACCTTC
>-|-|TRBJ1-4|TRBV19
CASSSWTVEKLFF
TGTGCCAGTAGTTCATGGACAGTTGAAAAACTGTTTTTT
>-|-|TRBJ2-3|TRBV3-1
CASSQARTITDTQYF
TGTGCCAGCAGCCAAGCCCGGACTATCACAGATACGCAGTATTTT
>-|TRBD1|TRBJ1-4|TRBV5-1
CASSLGPTGVNEKLFF
TGCGCCAGCAGCTTGGGGCCGACAGGGGTGAATGAAAAACTGTTTTTT
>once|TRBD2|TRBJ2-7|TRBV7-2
CASSLVPGGPGEQYF
TGTGCCAGCAGCTTAGTGCCGGGAGGGCCGGGAGAGCAGTACTTC
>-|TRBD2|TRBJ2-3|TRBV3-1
CASSQDQREADTQYF
TGTGCCAGCAGCCAAGATCAGCGGGAGGCAGATACGCAGTATTTT
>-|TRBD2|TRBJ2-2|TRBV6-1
CASCESVSGKRTGELFF
TGTGCCAGCTGTGAATCAGTAAGCGGGAAAAGGACCGGGGAGCTGTTTTTT
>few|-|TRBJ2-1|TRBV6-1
CASSENAVYNEQFF
TGTGCCAGCAGTGAAAATGCTGTCTACAATGAGCAGTTCTTC
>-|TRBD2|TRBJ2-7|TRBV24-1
CATSFGTCGGYYNEQYF
TGTGCCACCAGTTTCGGTACTTGCGGGGGGTATTACAATGAGCAGTACTTC
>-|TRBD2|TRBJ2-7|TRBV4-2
CASSQYPGLAGWGEQYF
TGTGCCAGCAGCCAATATCCCGGGCTAGCGGGATGGGGTGAGCAGTACTTC
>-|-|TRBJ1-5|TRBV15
CAASTYSSNQPQHF
TGTGCCGCCAGCACCTACAGCAGCAATCAGCCCCAGCATTTT
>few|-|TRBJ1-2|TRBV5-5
CASSLTHIFNYGYTF
TGTGCCAGCAGCTTGACCCATATCTTTAACTATGGCTACACCTTC
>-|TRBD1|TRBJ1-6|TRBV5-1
CASSLTAGQGGSPPHF
TGCGCCAGCAGCTTGACCGCGGGACAGGGCGGTTCACCCCCCCACTTT
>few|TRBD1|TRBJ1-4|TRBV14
CASSQIRGREKLFF
TGTGCCAGCAGCCAAATAAGGGGGCGCGAAAAACTGTTTTTT
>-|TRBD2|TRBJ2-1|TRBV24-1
CATSDLREGNEQFF
TGTGCCACCAGTGATTTGAGGGAGGGGAATGAGCAGTTCTTC
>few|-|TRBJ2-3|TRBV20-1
CSATRLGSGTDTQYF
TGCAGTGCTACCCGACTAGGCTCGGGCACAGATACGCAGTATTTT
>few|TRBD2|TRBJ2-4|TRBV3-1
CASSQGGLAGAQNIQYF
TGTGCCAGCAGCCAAGGGGGACTAGCGGGAGCCCAAAACATTCAGTACTTC
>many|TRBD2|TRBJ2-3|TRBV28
CASSLPREADTQYF
TGTGCCAGCAGTTTGCCGCGGGAGGCAGATACGCAGTATTTT
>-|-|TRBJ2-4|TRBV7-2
CASSLGRPIVKKNIQYF
TGTGCCAGCAGCTTGGGCCGCCCCATTGTCAAGAAAAACATTCAGTACTTC
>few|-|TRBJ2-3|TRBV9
CASSVGLLRGPSTDTQYF
TGTGCCAGCAGCGTAGGGCTATTGCGGGGGCCGAGCACAGATACGCAGTATTTT
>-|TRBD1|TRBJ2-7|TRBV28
CASSDTPGQGAYEQYF
TGTGCCAGCAGCGACACACCGGGACAGGGGGCGTACGAGCAGTACTTC
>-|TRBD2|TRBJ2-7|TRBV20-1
CSAAGLAAYNEQYF
TGCAGTGCGGCTGGACTAGCGGCTTACAATGAGCAGTACTTC
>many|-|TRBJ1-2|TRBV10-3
CAISELDTANYGYTF
TGTGCCATCAGTGAGCTGGACACAGCTAACTATGGCTACACCTTC
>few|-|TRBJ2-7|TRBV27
CARSTSPSSYEQYF
TGTGCCAGATCTACTAGCCCAAGCTCCTACGAGCAGTACTTC
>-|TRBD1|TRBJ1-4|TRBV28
CASCPLGTGHEKLFF
TGTGCCAGCTGCCCTCTGGGGACAGGGCATGAAAAACTGTTTTTT
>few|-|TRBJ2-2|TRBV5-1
CASSLTGQNTGELFF
TGCGCCAGCAGCTTGACCGGACAGAACACCGGGGAGCTGTTTTTT
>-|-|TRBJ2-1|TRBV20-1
CSAIVAAYNEQFF
TGCAGTGCCATAGTAGCGGCCTACAATGAGCAGTTCTTC
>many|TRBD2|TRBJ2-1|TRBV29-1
CSVLDGTSGKEQFF
TGCAGCGTTTTAGACGGGACTAGCGGGAAGGAGCAGTTCTTC
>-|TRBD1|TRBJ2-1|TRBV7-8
CASKFDRVGYNERFF
TGTGCCAGCAAGTTCGACAGGGTGGGCTACAATGAGCGGTTCTTC